The 7 T cell receptor beta chains below were found in one sample sequenced in a study of blood T cell repertoires in COVID-19. Sequenced by immunoSEQ multiplex PCR; TCRdb stores in-frame clones only, minus some. The sample includes approximately 480,000 clones, roughly 87% seen only once; the top ten take roughly 0.72%. The sample comprised PBMCs or T cells enriched from blood (not recorded which). Receptor source: a woman younger than 35 who had recovered from COVID-19.

V and J are TRBV5-6 and TRBJ2-5; TRBD2 matches at 7 bases. This CDR3 has 15 amino acids. Unmatched junction bases numbered 11, after V lost 4 bases and J lost 5 bases. Germline values: CDR1 SGHDT, CDR2 YYEEEE. CDR3 DNA sequence: TGTGCCAGCAGCCCCATGGCGGGGGTTGGGGAGACCCAGTACTTC. Its translation: CASSPMAGVGETQYF.

CDR3 nucleotide sequence: TGTGCCTGGACGTTCAAGCGGGGGGGTCTACACAATGAGCAGTTCTTC. Its translation is CAWTFKRGGLHNEQFF. The chain employs TRBV30 and TRBJ2-1, with 10 nucleotides matching TRBD2. Per germline, CDR1 GTSNPN and CDR2 SVGIG (reference sequence). CDR3 length: 16 amino acids. After removal of 4 bases from V and 5 bases from J, the junction contained 11 bases not matched to a gene.

V is TRBV4-1 and J is TRBJ2-1; 12 bases map to TRBD2. The CDR3 runs 16 residues. Germline CDR1 and CDR2: MGHRA and YSYEKL. J gave up 8 bases and V 2 bases, and 7 bases lay outside the gene matches. Written as DNA, the CDR3 is TGCGCCAGCAGCCAACAGACTAGCGGGGGAATCGATGAGCAGTTCTTC. Protein: CASSQQTSGGIDEQFF.

J is TRBJ2-3 and V is TRBV19; D not resolved. Germline V gene lookup returns CDR1 LNHDA and CDR2 SQIVND (reference sequence). This CDR3 spans 15 amino acids. V was clipped by 3 bases and J by 3 bases, with 13 bases between them. CDR3 loop: CASSIPQFGTDTQYF. DNA of the CDR3: TGTGCCAGTAGTATCCCACAGTTTGGTACAGATACGCAGTATTTT.

This clone was observed a few times. J is TRBJ2-7 and V is TRBV5-6, with 9 bases aligning to TRBD2. The V gene end was trimmed by 4 bases and the J gene end by 2 bases; junction bases not matched to a gene: 4. CDR3 length equals 14 residues. The germline V gene has CDR1 SGHDT and CDR2 YYEEEE. In DNA form, the CDR3 reads TGTGCCAGCAGCCGACTAGCGGTGGCCTACGAGCAGTACTTC. Its protein is CASSRLAVAYEQYF.

The J gene is TRBJ1-6, the V gene TRBV3-1 (or the pseudogene TRBV3-2); 10 nucleotides align to TRBD1. V lost 4 bases to trimming and J lost 7 bases; unmatched junction nucleotides: 4. This CDR3 is built from 15 residues. The V gene's germline CDR1 is LGHDT and CDR2 YNNKEL (reference sequence). This CDR3 is CASSPPGQGNSPLHF. The CDR3 DNA reads TGTGCCAGCAGCCCCCCGGGACAGGGGAATTCACCCCTCCACTTT.

This clone was observed once. J is TRBJ1-1 and V is TRBV30, with D maybe TRBD1 (5 bases). The CDR3 has 13 amino acids. The V and J ends lost 4 bases and 4 bases respectively, with 13 bases between them. Germline V gives CDR1 GTSNPN, CDR2 SVGIG (reference sequence). CDR3 region: CAWTTGGATEAFF. In DNA, the CDR3 is TGTGCCTGGACTACAGGAGGGGCCACTGAAGCTTTCTTT. Supplemented by reference TRBV30 and TRBJ1-1, the full variable domain reads SQTIHQWPATLVQPVGSPLSLECTVEGTSNPNLYWYRQAAGRGLQLLFYSVGIGQISSEVPQNLSASRPQDRQFILSSKKLLLSDSGFYLCAWTTGGATEAFFGQGTRLTVV.